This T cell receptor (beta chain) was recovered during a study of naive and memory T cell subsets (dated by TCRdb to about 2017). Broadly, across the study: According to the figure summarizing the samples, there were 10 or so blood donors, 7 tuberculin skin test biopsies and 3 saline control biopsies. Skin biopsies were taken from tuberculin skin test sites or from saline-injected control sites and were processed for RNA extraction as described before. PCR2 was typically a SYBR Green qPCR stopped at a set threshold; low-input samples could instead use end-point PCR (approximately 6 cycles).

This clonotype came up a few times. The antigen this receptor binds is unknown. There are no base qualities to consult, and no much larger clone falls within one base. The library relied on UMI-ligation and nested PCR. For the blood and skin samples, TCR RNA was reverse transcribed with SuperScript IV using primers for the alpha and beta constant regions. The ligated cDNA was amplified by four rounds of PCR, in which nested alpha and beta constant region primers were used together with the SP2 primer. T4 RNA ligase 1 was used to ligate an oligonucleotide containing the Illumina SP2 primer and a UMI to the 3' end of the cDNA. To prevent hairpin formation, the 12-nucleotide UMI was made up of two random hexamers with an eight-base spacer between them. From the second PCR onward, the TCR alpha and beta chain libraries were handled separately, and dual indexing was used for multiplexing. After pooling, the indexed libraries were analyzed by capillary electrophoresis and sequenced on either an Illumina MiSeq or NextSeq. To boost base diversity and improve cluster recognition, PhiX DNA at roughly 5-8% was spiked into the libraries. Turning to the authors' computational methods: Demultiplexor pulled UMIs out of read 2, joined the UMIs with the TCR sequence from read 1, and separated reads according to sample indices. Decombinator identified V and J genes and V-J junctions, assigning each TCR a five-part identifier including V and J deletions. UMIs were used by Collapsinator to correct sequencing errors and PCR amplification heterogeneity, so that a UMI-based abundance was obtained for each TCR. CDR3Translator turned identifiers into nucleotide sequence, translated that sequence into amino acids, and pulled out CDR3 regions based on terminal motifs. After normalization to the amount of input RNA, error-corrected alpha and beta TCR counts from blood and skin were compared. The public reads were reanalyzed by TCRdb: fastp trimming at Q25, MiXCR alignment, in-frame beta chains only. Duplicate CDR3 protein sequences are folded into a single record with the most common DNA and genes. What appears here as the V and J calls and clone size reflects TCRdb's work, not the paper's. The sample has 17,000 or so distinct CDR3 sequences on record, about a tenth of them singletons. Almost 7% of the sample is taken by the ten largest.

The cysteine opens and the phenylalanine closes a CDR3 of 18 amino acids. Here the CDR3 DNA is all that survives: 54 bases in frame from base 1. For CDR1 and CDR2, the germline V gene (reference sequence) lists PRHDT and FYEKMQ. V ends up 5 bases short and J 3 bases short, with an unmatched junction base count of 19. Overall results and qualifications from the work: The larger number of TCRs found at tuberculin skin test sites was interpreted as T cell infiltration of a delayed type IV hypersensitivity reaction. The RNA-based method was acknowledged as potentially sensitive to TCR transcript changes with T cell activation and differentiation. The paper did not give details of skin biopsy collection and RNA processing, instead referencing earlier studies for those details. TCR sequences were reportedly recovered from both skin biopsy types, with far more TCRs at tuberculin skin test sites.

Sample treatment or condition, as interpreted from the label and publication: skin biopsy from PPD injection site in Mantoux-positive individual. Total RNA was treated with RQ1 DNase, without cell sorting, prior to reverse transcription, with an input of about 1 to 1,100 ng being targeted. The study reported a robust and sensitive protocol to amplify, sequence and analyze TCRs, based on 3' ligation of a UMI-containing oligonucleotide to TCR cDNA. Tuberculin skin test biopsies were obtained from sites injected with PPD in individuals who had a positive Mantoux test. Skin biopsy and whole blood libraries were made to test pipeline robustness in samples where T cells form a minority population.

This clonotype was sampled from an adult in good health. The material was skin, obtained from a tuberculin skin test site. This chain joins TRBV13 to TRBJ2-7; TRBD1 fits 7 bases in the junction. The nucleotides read TGTGCCAGCAGCACCTCAATCCAGAACGGGGACAGAGGCTACGAGCAGTACTTC. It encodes CASSTSIQNGDRGYEQYF.